A single sample gave rise to the 20 T cell receptor beta chains below, sequenced in a study of blood T cell repertoires in COVID-19. Generated by immunoSEQ multiplex PCR, the TCRdb table keeps only in-frame clones and is missing some. This sample has approximately 59,000 clones; 80% to 90% occur once, and the top ten carry more than 15%. Input material: peripheral blood. These receptors were taken from a human donor in a cohort sampled during active COVID-19.

This chain joins TRBV20-1 and TRBJ2-7, with TRBD1 matching over 9 bases. The ends lost 8 bases at V and 5 bases at J; junction bases unmatched: 4. Germline V CDR1 and CDR2: DFQATT, SNEGSKA (reference sequence). The CDR3 runs 11 residues. For the CDR3, the DNA is TGCAGTCCAACAGGGGGCAACGAGCAGTACTTC. Amino acids: CSPTGGNEQYF.

The chain uses TRBV30 and TRBJ2-5; the match to TRBD2 covers 9 bases. From germline, CDR1 is GTSNPN and CDR2 SVGIG (reference sequence). The CDR3 consists of 14 residues. The trim removed 4 bases at V and 5 bases at J, leaving 8 bases unmatched. Here the CDR3 reads CAWTAGGPWETQYF. Here the CDR3 DNA reads TGTGCCTGGACGGCGGGGGGGCCCTGGGAGACCCAGTACTTC.

The chain recombines TRBV7-9 with TRBJ2-7; 7 bases are shared with TRBD1. The CDR3 has 12 amino acids. Germline CDR1 is SEHNR and CDR2 is FQNEAQ (reference sequence). After removal of 8 bases from V and 1 base from J, the junction contained 2 bases not matched to a gene. CDR3 sequence reads: CASETGSYEQYF. DNA for the CDR3: TGTGCCAGCGAGACAGGGTCCTACGAGCAGTACTTC. Filled out from reference TRBV7-9 and TRBJ2-7, the complete variable domain reads DTGVSQNPRHKITKRGQNVTFRCDPISEHNRLYWYRQTLGQGPEFLTYFQNEAQLEKSRLLSDRFSAERPKGSFSTLEIQRTEQGDSAMYLCASETGSYEQYFGPGTRLTVT.

The V call is TRBV5-5, the J call TRBJ2-3; 11 bases are shared with TRBD2. The CDR3 is made up of 16 amino acids. The V and J ends lost 1 base and 1 base, in that order; junction bases with no gene match: 2. The germline V gene has CDR1 SGHKS and CDR2 YYEKEE (reference sequence). The CDR3, as DNA: TGTGCCAGCAGCTTGTCACTAGCGGGGGGCACAGATACGCAGTATTTT. This translates into CASSLSLAGGTDTQYF.

This rearrangement joins TRBV5-8 to TRBJ1-5, with 9 bases that match TRBD1. CDR1 and CDR2 from the germline V gene are SGHTS and YDEGEE. V gave up 4 bases and J gave up 6 bases; unmatched junction bases: 2. This CDR3 comprises 13 residues. CDR3 amino acids: CASSHRGPQPQHF. The CDR3 nucleotides are TGTGCCAGCAGCCACAGGGGGCCTCAGCCCCAGCATTTT.

V usage is TRBV11-1 and J usage is TRBJ2-2; 7 bases are a match to TRBD2. The CDR3 covers 15 residues. CDR1 is SGHAT and CDR2 is FQDESV in the germline V gene (reference sequence). Trimming at V came to 0 bases and at J to 5 bases, leaving 3 bases not matched to a gene. The DNA of the CDR3 is TGTGCCAGCAGCTTAGCGCGGGGGACGACCGGGGAGCTGTTTTTT. Its translation is CASSLARGTTGELFF.

The gene calls are TRBV5-1 and TRBJ1-2; D not resolved. This CDR3 region has 13 residues. CDR1 is SGHRS and CDR2 is YFSETQ in the germline V gene. Deletions cut 3 bases from V and 4 bases from J, with 10 bases between. The CDR3 reads CASSSRASYGYTF. In DNA, the CDR3 is TGCGCCAGCAGCTCGCGGGCGAGCTATGGCTACACCTTC.

The chain uses TRBV5-4 and TRBJ2-3; D is possibly TRBD1 (6 bases). The CDR3 extends over 14 amino acids. V lost 5 bases, J lost 2 bases, and 12 bases lay in between. Germline V gene sequence: CDR1 SGHNT, CDR2 YYREEE (reference sequence). The CDR3 region has the DNA TGTGCCAGCAGGTGGGGGCAACTCACAGATACGCAGTATTTT. This sequence encodes CASRWGQLTDTQYF.

This clone was recorded only once. V gene TRBV6-6 combines with J gene TRBJ1-1; D ambiguous. This CDR3 is built from 14 residues. Germline V gene data show CDR1 as MNHNY and CDR2 as SVGAGI (reference sequence). The V and J ends lost 6 bases and 6 bases respectively, with 17 bases between them. CDR3 coding DNA: TGTGCCAGCAGCGGCCAACCGAAGGAGGCTGAAGCTTTCTTT. Translating it yields CASSGQPKEAEAFF.

This chain uses TRBV2 with TRBJ1-2, with 7 bases aligning to TRBD1. The germline CDR1 and CDR2 sequences are SNHLY and FYNNEI. CDR3 length: 15 amino acids. V was clipped by 3 bases and J by 8 bases; unmatched bases: 12. The CDR3 is CASSEVTGSVGGYTF. CDR3 DNA sequence: TGTGCCAGCAGTGAGGTGACAGGGTCCGTAGGAGGCTACACCTTC.

The chain combines TRBV2 with TRBJ1-5, with D possibly matching TRBD1 (6 bases). The ends were cut back, 7 bases at V and 0 bases at J, with 13 bases in the middle. The CDR3 totals 15 residues. Germline V CDR1 and CDR2: SNHLY, FYNNEI. DNA for the CDR3: TGTGCCAGCAACCGACAGGACGGTAGCAATCAGCCCCAGCATTTT. This gives the protein CASNRQDGSNQPQHF.

V gene TRBV19 combines with J gene TRBJ1-5, with 9 bases aligning to TRBD1. The CDR3 loop spans 14 amino acids. V was clipped by 7 bases and J by 6 bases; unmatched bases: 7. Germline CDR1 and CDR2: LNHDA and SQIVND (reference sequence). As DNA, the CDR3 is TGTGCCAGTATCGGGACAGGGTCCCGTCAGCCCCAGCATTTT. Protein product: CASIGTGSRQPQHF. Full variable domain (remainder filled in from reference TRBV19 and TRBJ1-5): DGGITQSPKYLFRKEGQNVTLSCEQNLNHDAMYWYRQDPGQGLRLIYYSQIVNDFQKGDIAEGYSVSREKKESFPLTVTSAQKNPTAFYLCASIGTGSRQPQHFGDGTRLSIL.

The V call is TRBV18, the J call TRBJ1-2, with a tentative D call TRBD1 (5 bases). The V end lost 3 bases, the J end lost 6 bases, and 11 bases lay between the germline ends. This CDR3 is 13 amino acids long. Germline V gene sequence: CDR1 KGHSH, CDR2 LQKENI. The CDR3 DNA reads as TGTGCCAGCTCACCGTTCGACAGCGATGGCTACACCTTC. Translation: CASSPFDSDGYTF.

The chain's CDR3 is CASSAGGDGNQPQHF. The CDR3 DNA reads TGTGCCAGCAGCGCAGGGGGAGATGGCAATCAGCCCCAGCATTTT. J is TRBJ1-5 and V is TRBV7-2; the match to TRBD1 covers 7 bases. The CDR3 extends over 15 amino acids. J lost 2 bases, V lost 5 bases, and 6 bases had no gene match. Germline loops: CDR1 SGHTA, CDR2 FQGNSA.

The chain recombines TRBV19 with TRBJ1-4, with no clear D. The CDR3 covers 16 residues. The V gene's germline CDR1 is LNHDA and CDR2 SQIVND (reference sequence). Trimming pared 2 bases from V and 7 bases from J, leaving 17 bases between. CDR3 sequence reads: CASSISFAAEAEKLFF. CDR3 coding DNA: TGTGCCAGTAGTATATCGTTCGCTGCCGAGGCTGAAAAACTGTTTTTT.

J is TRBJ2-7 and V is TRBV5-1, with a tentative D call TRBD1 (6 bases). The germline gives CDR1 SGHRS, CDR2 YFSETQ. This CDR3 is built from 14 residues. Trimming removed 0 bases at V and 6 bases at J, with 13 bases between. The CDR3 protein is CASSLGLGAGEQYF. Written as DNA, the CDR3 is TGCGCCAGCAGCTTGGGTCTGGGGGCGGGCGAGCAGTACTTC.

The chain uses TRBV9 and TRBJ2-7; 8 bases line up with TRBD2. The V gene's germline CDR1 is SGDLS and CDR2 YYNGEE. The V gene end was trimmed by 0 bases and the J gene end by 2 bases; junction bases not matched to a gene: 10. This CDR3 spans 17 amino acids. CDR3 DNA: TGTGCCAGCAGCGTAGTCTCACTAGCGGCCGTAGCCTACGAGCAGTACTTC. It yields the protein CASSVVSLAAVAYEQYF.

This clone was detected once. The chain couples TRBV4-2 to TRBJ2-5, with 11 bases aligning to TRBD2. The trim removed 3 bases at V and 4 bases at J, leaving 4 bases unmatched. The CDR3 totals 15 residues. Germline-derived CDR1 and CDR2 are LGHNA and YNFKEQ. CDR3 in amino acids: CASSQGTSGVETQYF. The CDR3 DNA sequence: TGTGCCAGCAGCCAGGGGACTAGCGGAGTAGAGACCCAGTACTTC.

The chain joins TRBV4-3 to TRBJ1-5; D ambiguous. This CDR3 has 14 amino acids. Trimming stripped 0 bases from V and 6 bases from J, with 9 bases between. CDR1 and CDR2 from the germline V gene are LGHNA and YSLEER. This chain's CDR3 is CASSQEVEGQPQHF. CDR3 coding DNA: TGCGCCAGCAGCCAAGAGGTTGAGGGTCAGCCCCAGCATTTT.

CDR3 coding DNA: TGTGCCAGCAGCCCTATGGACCCTAGGGGCGGTGAGCAGTTCTTC. It translates to CASSPMDPRGGEQFF. V and J are TRBV7-2 and TRBJ2-1, with D tentatively TRBD1 (5 bases). CDR1 and CDR2 (germline): SGHTA, FQGNSA. The CDR3 extends over 15 amino acids. The V end lost 5 bases, the J end lost 9 bases, and 20 bases lay between the germline ends.